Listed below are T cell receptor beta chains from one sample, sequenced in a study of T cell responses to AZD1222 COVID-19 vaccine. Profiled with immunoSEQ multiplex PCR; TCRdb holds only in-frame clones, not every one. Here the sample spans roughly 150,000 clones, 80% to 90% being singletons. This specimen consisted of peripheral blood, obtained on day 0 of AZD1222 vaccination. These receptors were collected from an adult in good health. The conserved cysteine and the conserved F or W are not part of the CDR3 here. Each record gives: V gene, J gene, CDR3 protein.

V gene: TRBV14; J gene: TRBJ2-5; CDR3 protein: ASSPPAGSQISGETQY
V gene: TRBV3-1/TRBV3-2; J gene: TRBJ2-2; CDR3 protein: ASSQLGTGLSGELF
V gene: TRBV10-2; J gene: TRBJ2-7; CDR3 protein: ASSSREINYEQY
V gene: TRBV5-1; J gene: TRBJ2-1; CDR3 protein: ASSLMVQAGNEQF
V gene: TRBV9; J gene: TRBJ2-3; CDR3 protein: ASSVSSGLADFTSTDTQY
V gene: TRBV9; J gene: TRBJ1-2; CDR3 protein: ASSPRGAGYGYT
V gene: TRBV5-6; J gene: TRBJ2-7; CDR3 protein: ASSFWTVSSYEQY
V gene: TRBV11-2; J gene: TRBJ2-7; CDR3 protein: ASRGLARPYEQY
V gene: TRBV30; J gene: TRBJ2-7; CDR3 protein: AWSVMLQDYEQY
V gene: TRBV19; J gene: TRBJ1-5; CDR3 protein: ASNPGPLGNQPQH
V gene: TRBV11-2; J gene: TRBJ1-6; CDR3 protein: ASSPPIGTLH
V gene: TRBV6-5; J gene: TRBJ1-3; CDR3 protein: ASDGGPGNTIY
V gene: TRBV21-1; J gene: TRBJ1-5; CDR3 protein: ASSKKTRGTYNQPQH
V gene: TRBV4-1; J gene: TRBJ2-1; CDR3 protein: ASSQDSDEQF
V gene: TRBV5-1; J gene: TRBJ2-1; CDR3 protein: ASSAGLEDEQF
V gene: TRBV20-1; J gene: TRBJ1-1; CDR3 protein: SARDDDEAF
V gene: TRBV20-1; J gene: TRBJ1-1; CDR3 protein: SATGNTEAF
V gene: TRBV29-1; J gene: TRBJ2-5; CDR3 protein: SAVSRETQY
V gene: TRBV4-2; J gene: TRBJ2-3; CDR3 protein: ASSQGGAPSTDTQY
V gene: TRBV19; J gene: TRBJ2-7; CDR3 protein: ASSIEGPTGEQY
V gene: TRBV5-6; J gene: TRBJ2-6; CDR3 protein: ASSLISGANVLT
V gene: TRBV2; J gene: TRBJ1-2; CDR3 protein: ASSELESFRGDGYT
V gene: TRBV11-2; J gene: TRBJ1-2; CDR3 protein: ASSPGTGVRGYT
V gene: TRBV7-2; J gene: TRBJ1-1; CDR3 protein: ASSLTGTEAF
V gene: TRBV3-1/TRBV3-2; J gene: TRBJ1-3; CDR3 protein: ASSQGTSGNTIY
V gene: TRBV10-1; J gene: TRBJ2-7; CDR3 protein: ASSQRGGGVAEQY
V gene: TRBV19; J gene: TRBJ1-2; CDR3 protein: ASIQYSDYGYT
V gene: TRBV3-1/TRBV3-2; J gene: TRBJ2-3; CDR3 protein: ASSQDPSLADTQY
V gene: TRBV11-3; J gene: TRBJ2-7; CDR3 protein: ASSLTGGYEQY
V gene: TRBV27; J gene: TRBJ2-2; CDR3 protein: ASSLEVSGAGELF
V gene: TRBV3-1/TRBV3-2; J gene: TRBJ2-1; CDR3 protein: ASSNRLDNEQF
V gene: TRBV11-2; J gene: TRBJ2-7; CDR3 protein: ASSARTGALSYEQY
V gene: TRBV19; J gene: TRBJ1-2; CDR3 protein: ASSMPPAGPGADYGYT
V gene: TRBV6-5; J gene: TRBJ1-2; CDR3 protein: ASGASINYGYT
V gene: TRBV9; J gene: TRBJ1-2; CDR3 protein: ASSTGTSKGYT
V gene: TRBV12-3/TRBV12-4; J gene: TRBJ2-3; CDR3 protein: ASGPVGADTQY
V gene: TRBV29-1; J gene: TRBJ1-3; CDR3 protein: SVDQGASGNTIY
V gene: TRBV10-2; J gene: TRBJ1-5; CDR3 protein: ASSDRGVSQPQH
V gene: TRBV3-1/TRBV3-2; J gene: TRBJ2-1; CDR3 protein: ASSQDYDTGYEQF
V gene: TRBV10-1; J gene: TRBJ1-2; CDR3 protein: ASGDRGNGYT
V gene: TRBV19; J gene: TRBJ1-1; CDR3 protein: ASSTGVGMNTEAF
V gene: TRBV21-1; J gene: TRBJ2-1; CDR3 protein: ATGGSNNEQF